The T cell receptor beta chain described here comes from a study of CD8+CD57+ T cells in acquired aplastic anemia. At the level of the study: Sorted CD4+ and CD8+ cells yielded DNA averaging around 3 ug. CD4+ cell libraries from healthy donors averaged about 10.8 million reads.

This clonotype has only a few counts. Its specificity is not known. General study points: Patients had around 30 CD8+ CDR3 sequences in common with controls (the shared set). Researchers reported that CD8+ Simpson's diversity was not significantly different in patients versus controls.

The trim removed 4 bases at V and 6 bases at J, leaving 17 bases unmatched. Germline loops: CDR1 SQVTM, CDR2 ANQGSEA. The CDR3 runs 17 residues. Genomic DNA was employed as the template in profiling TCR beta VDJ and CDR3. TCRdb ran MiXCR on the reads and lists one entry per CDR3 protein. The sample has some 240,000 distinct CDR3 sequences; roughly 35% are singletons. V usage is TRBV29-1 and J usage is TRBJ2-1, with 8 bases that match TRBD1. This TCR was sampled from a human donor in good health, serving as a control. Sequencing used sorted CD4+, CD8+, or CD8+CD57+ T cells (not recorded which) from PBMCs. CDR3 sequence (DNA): TGCAGCGTTGGGGACAGGTTTGAGACTCTGGCTGGCAATGAGCAGTTCTTC. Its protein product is CSVGDRFETLAGNEQFF.